The 20 T cell receptor beta chains below were found in one sample sequenced in a study of response to subunit inactivated influenza vaccine. TCRdb re-analysed the RT-PCR reads in MiXCR, keeping a single row per CDR3 protein. The sample lists about 650,000 distinct CDR3 sequences; more than 15% were seen once. The sample was PBMCs from blood, taken 11 to 12 days after vaccination. The receptors here all came from a man aged 50 to 59 who received an inactivated influenza vaccine.

This chain uses TRBV20-1 with TRBJ2-2; D possibly matches TRBD1 or TRBD2 (5 bases each). Germline CDR1 reads DFQATT; CDR2 reads SNEGSKA (reference sequence). V lost 0 bases, J lost 4 bases, and 12 bases lay in between. The CDR3 totals 15 residues. The CDR3 DNA reads TGCAGTGCTAGAGATCAAAGGGACGTCACCGGGGAGCTGTTTTTT. Its translation: CSARDQRDVTGELFF.

This clonotype has more than one count but fewer than ten. This chain uses TRBV5-6 with TRBJ1-5; 7 nucleotides match TRBD1. Germline V gene data show CDR1 as SGHDT and CDR2 as YYEEEE. This CDR3 contains 14 residues. V dropped 6 bases and J dropped 2; count of bases not matched to a gene: 5. CDR3 sequence reads: CASTLGGGNQPQHF. CDR3 coding DNA: TGTGCCAGCACCCTAGGGGGCGGCAATCAGCCCCAGCATTTT.

This clonotype was seen only a few times. The chain links TRBV25-1 to TRBJ1-2, with 7 bases aligning to TRBD1. The CDR3 has 15 amino acids. V shed 2 bases and J 7 bases; nucleotides not matched to a gene: 10. CDR1 and CDR2 from the germline V gene are MGHDK and SYGVNS. In nucleotides, the CDR3 is TGTGCCAGCAGTGAAAAGGGGACAGCCCCCCGTGGCTACACCTTC. Protein sequence: CASSEKGTAPRGYTF.

This clonotype has more than one count but fewer than ten. V and J are TRBV6-1 and TRBJ1-2, with D possibly being TRBD1 (5 bases). The CDR3 runs to 14 residues. CDR1 is MNHNS, CDR2 SASEGT, per germline. V gave up 7 bases and J gave up 3 bases, with 15 bases separating them. In DNA, the CDR3 is TGTGCCAGCAAACGGCAGGGTCGTCACTATGGCTACACCTTC. Protein: CASKRQGRHYGYTF.

The table lists this clonotype with a count of one. The chain combines TRBV18 with TRBJ2-7; TRBD1 aligns across 7 bases. This CDR3 region has 14 residues. Germline CDR1 and CDR2: KGHSH and LQKENI. V shed 3 bases, J shed 5 bases, and the junction held 7 bases outside the gene matches. CDR3 sequence: CASSPDRDPNEQYF. The CDR3 DNA follows: TGTGCCAGCTCACCCGACAGGGACCCGAACGAGCAGTACTTC.

This clonotype has a handful of counts. The genes are TRBV5-6 and TRBJ1-5; TRBD1 agrees at 8 bases. V was pared by 3 bases and J by 7 bases, with 9 bases of the junction left unmatched. CDR1 is SGHDT, CDR2 YYEEEE, per germline. CDR3 length equals 15 residues. DNA for the CDR3: TGTGCCAGCAGCTCGTACCGGACAGGGTACCAGCCCCAGCATTTT. Protein: CASSSYRTGYQPQHF.

This clonotype showed up just a few times. The CDR3 sequence is CASSSGLAGGPQQYF. CDR3 DNA sequence: TGTGCCAGCAGCTCGGGACTAGCGGGAGGGCCCCAGCAGTACTTC. The chain links TRBV7-8 to TRBJ2-7, with TRBD2 matching over 16 bases. The CDR3 contains 15 residues. Germline trimming cut 4 bases from V and 8 bases from J; bases unmatched to any gene: 5. In germline, CDR1 is SGHVS, CDR2 FQNEAQ.

The chain is built from TRBV7-8 and TRBJ2-5; D perhaps matches TRBD1 (6 bases). Germline CDR1 and CDR2: SGHVS and FQNEAQ. This CDR3 is 13 amino acids long. V gave up 4 bases and J gave up 5 bases, with 11 bases separating them. CDR3 nucleotide sequence: TGTGCCAGCAGCTCTAACAGGGACGAGACCCAGTACTTC. It specifies CASSSNRDETQYF.

This clonotype was counted between two and nine times. The chain uses TRBV7-2 and TRBJ2-3; D not certain. With 3 bases removed from V and 0 bases from J, the gap between germline ends came to 10 bases. Germline V CDR1 and CDR2: SGHTA, FQGNSA. The CDR3 contains 15 residues. The CDR3 region is CASSLSSSSTDTQYF. The CDR3 DNA sequence: TGTGCCAGCAGCTTGAGCAGCTCTAGCACAGATACGCAGTATTTT.

This rearrangement joins TRBV12-3 or TRBV12-4 to TRBJ1-5; D remains ambiguous. The CDR3 is 14 residues long. Trimming stripped 3 bases from V and 4 bases from J, with 10 bases between. DNA for the CDR3: TGTGCCAGCAGTTTGTTCGGGCCTAATCAGCCCCAGCATTTT. It is translated as CASSLFGPNQPQHF.

The chain has TRBV12-3 or TRBV12-4 and TRBJ1-4; 8 positions match TRBD1. Unmatched junction bases numbered 4, after V lost 4 bases and J lost 3 bases. This CDR3 is built from 15 residues. CDR3 DNA: TGTGCCAGCAGTTCAACAGGGGGAGCTAATGAAAAACTGTTTTTT. Amino acids: CASSSTGGANEKLFF.

This clonotype was seen a handful of times. This chain joins TRBV15 and TRBJ2-7; D may be TRBD1 (5 bases). Trimming cost V 2 bases and J 6 bases, with 17 bases left between them. The germline gives CDR1 LNHNV, CDR2 YYDKDF (reference sequence). The CDR3 consists of 15 residues. DNA of the CDR3: TGTGCCACCAGCAGAAAATGGCAGGGCGTAGGCGAGCAGTACTTC. This translates into CATSRKWQGVGEQYF.

A word on this clonotype: A junction end diverges from the germline sequence, so it may reflect a read error. The DNA of the CDR3 is TGTGCCAGCAGCCAAGATAGGAGGGGCTCCCATAATTCACCCCTCCACTTT. It encodes CASSQDRRGSHNSPLHF. The chain couples TRBV4-2 to TRBJ1-6, with D maybe TRBD1 (5 bases). Germline lookup yields CDR1 LGHNA and CDR2 YNFKEQ. CDR3 length equals 17 residues.

The chain combines TRBV28 with TRBJ1-6; no firm D call. V was pared by 8 bases and J by 5 bases, with 7 bases between. Germline CDR1 is MDHEN and CDR2 is SYDVKM. The CDR3 sequence is 12 residues long. CDR3 region: CASEENNSPLHF. The CDR3 DNA is TGTGCCAGCGAGGAAAATAATTCACCCCTCCACTTT.

The CDR3: CASSQGRENTEAFF. CDR3 DNA sequence: TGTGCCAGCAGCCAGGGACGGGAGAACACTGAAGCTTTCTTT. The genes are TRBV11-3 and TRBJ1-1; possibly TRBD1 for D (5 bases). The CDR3 spans 14 residues. Trimming took off 5 bases at V and 1 base at J, with 11 bases between the two ends. CDR1 and CDR2 from the germline V gene are SGHNT and YENEEA.

This clonotype has more than one count but fewer than ten. The chain recombines TRBV12-3 or TRBV12-4 with TRBJ2-7; D is perhaps TRBD2 (5 bases). The CDR3 runs to 14 residues. V lost 5 bases and J 0 bases, leaving 11 bases between the germline ends. The CDR3 DNA reads TGTGCCAGCAGTCGGCTAGGGAGCTCCTACGAGCAGTACTTC. Its translation: CASSRLGSSYEQYF.

There are a few counts of this clonotype. The rearrangement uses TRBV6-2 or TRBV6-3 and TRBJ2-1; D unclear. The length of the CDR3 is 13 residues. The V gene's germline CDR1 is MNHEY and CDR2 SVGEGT. V lost 0 bases, J lost 9 bases, and 9 bases lay in between. For the CDR3, the DNA is TGTGCCAGCAGTTACTCCTCAGGTATTGAGCAGTTCTTC. Encoded protein: CASSYSSGIEQFF.

The chain carries TRBV27 and TRBJ2-5, with D perhaps given as TRBD1 or TRBD2 (5 bases each). V was clipped by 5 bases and J by 5 bases, with 24 bases between them. From germline, CDR1 is MNHEY and CDR2 SMNVEV (reference sequence). The CDR3 has 17 residues. The CDR3 loop is CASSRDRPSIPGETQYF. The CDR3 coding sequence is TGTGCCAGCAGTAGGGACCGCCCCTCGATCCCTGGGGAGACCCAGTACTTC.

The table lists this clonotype with many counts. The chain carries TRBV9 and TRBJ1-2; 9 nucleotides align to TRBD1. The CDR3 has 14 residues. Losses at the gene ends were 4 bases for V and 7 bases for J; bases not matched to a gene: 8. Germline CDR1 and CDR2: SGDLS and YYNGEE. The CDR3 protein is CASSPGGQGSGYTF. DNA for the CDR3: TGTGCCAGCAGCCCCGGGGGACAGGGATCTGGCTACACCTTC.

The chain recombines TRBV29-1 with TRBJ2-2, with D uncertain. There are 14 residues in the CDR3. Germline CDR1 SQVTM, CDR2 ANQGSEA. Trimming removed 4 bases from V and 3 bases from J, with 12 bases in between. In nucleotides, the CDR3 is TGCAGCGTTGGATTTCAACGGTACACCGGGGAGCTGTTTTTT. Its protein is CSVGFQRYTGELFF.